The rows below give T cell receptor beta chains drawn from one sample of a study of Graves' ophthalmopathy and Graves' hyperthyroidism. TCRdb re-analysed the multiplex PCR reads in MiXCR, keeping a single row per CDR3 protein. The sample has around 470,000 distinct CDR3 sequences, approximately 15% seen once. Sequenced sample: blood. Every receptor here comes from a woman in her 30s with Graves' ophthalmopathy. Each CDR3 is given with its conserved first and last residue. Each record gives: J gene, V gene, clone size, D gene, CDR3 protein, CDR3 DNA. D genes are given only for firm matches. Rows may omit the clone size; those that give it use once, few, many or a size class.

J: TRBJ1-1
V: TRBV20-1
size: many
D: .
CDR3: CSANPGWGDTEAFF
DNA: TGCAGTGCCAATCCAGGGTGGGGCGACACTGAAGCTTTCTTT

J: TRBJ2-5
V: TRBV7-2
size: many
D: TRBD1
CDR3: CASSLARTGAGETQYF
DNA: TGTGCCAGCAGCTTAGCGCGGACAGGGGCGGGGGAGACCCAGTACTTC

J: TRBJ2-4
V: TRBV6-1
size: .
D: TRBD2
CDR3: CASMKDSAGGKNIQYF
DNA: TGTGCCAGCATGAAGGACAGCGCGGGGGGCAAAAACATTCAGTACTTC

J: TRBJ1-2
V: TRBV12-3/TRBV12-4
size: many
D: .
CDR3: CASSLGAYGYTF
DNA: TGTGCCAGCAGTTTGGGGGCCTATGGCTACACCTTC

J: TRBJ2-5
V: TRBV7-3
size: few
D: .
CDR3: CASSSPLGETQYF
DNA: TGTGCCAGCAGCTCCCCCCTAGGAGAGACCCAGTACTTC

J: TRBJ1-6
V: TRBV28
size: many
D: TRBD1
CDR3: CASSLWRQGPSYNSPLHF
DNA: TGTGCCAGCAGTTTATGGCGACAGGGGCCCTCCTATAATTCACCCCTCCACTTT

J: TRBJ1-1
V: TRBV25-1
size: few
D: .
CDR3: CASSGRGWAFF
DNA: TGTGCCAGCAGTGGCCGGGGCTGGGCTTTCTTT

J: TRBJ2-7
V: TRBV2
size: many
D: TRBD2
CDR3: CASSNGLAGTYEQYF
DNA: TGTGCCAGCAGCAACGGACTAGCGGGAACCTACGAGCAGTACTTC

J: TRBJ2-7
V: TRBV6-5
size: many
D: .
CDR3: CASSLSYEQHF
DNA: TGTGCCAGCAGCCTCTCCTACGAGCAGCACTTC

J: TRBJ2-2
V: TRBV6-1
size: few
D: TRBD1
CDR3: CASSPTGGRTGELFF
DNA: TGTGCCAGCAGTCCTACAGGGGGCCGCACCGGGGAGCTGTTTTTT

J: TRBJ1-2
V: TRBV6-1
size: many
D: .
CDR3: CASSEDFILYGYTF
DNA: TGTGCCAGCAGTGAAGACTTCATTCTTTATGGCTACACCTTC

J: TRBJ1-1
V: TRBV6-2/TRBV6-3
size: .
D: .
CDR3: CASSYPQEAFF
DNA: TGTGCCAGCAGTTATCCTCAGGAAGCTTTCTTT

J: TRBJ2-7
V: TRBV6-1
size: .
D: .
CDR3: CASSRIPNEQYF
DNA: TGTGCCAGCAGTCGGATCCCCAACGAGCAGTACTTC

J: TRBJ2-7
V: TRBV6-5
size: .
D: TRBD1
CDR3: CASSLSGTGGVEQYF
DNA: TGTGCCAGCAGTTTATCCGGGACAGGAGGAGTCGAGCAGTACTTC

J: TRBJ1-1
V: TRBV19
size: many
D: TRBD1
CDR3: CASRGDRARGDTEAFF
DNA: TGTGCCAGTAGAGGGGACAGGGCGCGAGGGGACACTGAAGCTTTCTTT

J: TRBJ1-2
V: TRBV28
size: many
D: .
CDR3: CASRTAVYGYTF
DNA: TGTGCCAGCAGAACAGCGGTTTATGGCTACACCTTC

J: TRBJ2-6
V: TRBV20-1
size: many
D: .
CDR3: CSASSTSGANVLTF
DNA: TGCAGTGCTAGTTCGACCTCTGGGGCCAACGTCCTGACTTTC

J: TRBJ2-7
V: TRBV19
size: many
D: TRBD2
CDR3: CASSRTAGEMVLGEQYF
DNA: TGTGCCAGTAGTCGCACAGCGGGAGAAATGGTCCTGGGTGAACAGTACTTC

J: TRBJ2-7
V: TRBV5-1
size: few
D: .
CDR3: CASSLWTSYEQYF
DNA: TGCGCCAGCAGCTTGTGGACTTCCTACGAGCAGTACTTC

J: TRBJ2-4
V: TRBV20-1
size: many
D: .
CDR3: CSARDEGNQIKNIQYF
DNA: TGCAGTGCTAGAGATGAAGGGAACCAGATCAAAAACATTCAGTACTTC

J: TRBJ2-7
V: TRBV3-1
size: .
D: .
CDR3: CASSQAETYEQYF
DNA: TGTGCCAGCAGCCAAGCGGAGACCTACGAGCAGTACTTC

J: TRBJ1-1
V: TRBV28
size: many
D: .
CDR3: CASSLRGVWVLNTEAFF
DNA: TGTGCCAGCAGTTTAAGGGGAGTTTGGGTTCTGAACACTGAAGCTTTCTTT

J: TRBJ1-3
V: TRBV10-3
size: many
D: .
CDR3: CATSVFRASGNTIYF
DNA: TGTGCCACCTCCGTATTCAGGGCCTCTGGAAACACCATATATTTT

J: TRBJ1-5
V: TRBV12-3/TRBV12-4
size: many
D: .
CDR3: CASSLGGAQPQHF
DNA: TGTGCCAGCAGTTTGGGGGGGGCTCAGCCCCAGCATTTT

J: TRBJ1-1
V: TRBV11-2
size: many
D: .
CDR3: CASSVPGTQNTEAFF
DNA: TGTGCCAGCAGCGTACCCGGGACACAGAACACTGAAGCTTTCTTT

J: TRBJ2-7
V: TRBV19
size: many
D: .
CDR3: CASSISGDPSYEQYF
DNA: TGTGCCAGTAGTATTTCGGGCGACCCCTCCTACGAGCAGTACTTC

J: TRBJ1-2
V: TRBV30
size: many
D: .
CDR3: CAWFEGPNYGYTF
DNA: TGTGCCTGGTTTGAAGGCCCCAACTATGGCTACACCTTC

J: TRBJ1-5
V: TRBV28
size: .
D: .
CDR3: CASSLSWGRGTVYSNQPQHF
DNA: TGTGCCAGCAGTTTGAGCTGGGGAAGGGGCACAGTCTATAGCAATCAGCCCCAGCATTTT

J: TRBJ1-5
V: TRBV12-3/TRBV12-4
size: many
D: .
CDR3: CASSPTGWRPQHF
DNA: TGTGCCAGCAGCCCGACCGGGTGGAGGCCCCAGCATTTT